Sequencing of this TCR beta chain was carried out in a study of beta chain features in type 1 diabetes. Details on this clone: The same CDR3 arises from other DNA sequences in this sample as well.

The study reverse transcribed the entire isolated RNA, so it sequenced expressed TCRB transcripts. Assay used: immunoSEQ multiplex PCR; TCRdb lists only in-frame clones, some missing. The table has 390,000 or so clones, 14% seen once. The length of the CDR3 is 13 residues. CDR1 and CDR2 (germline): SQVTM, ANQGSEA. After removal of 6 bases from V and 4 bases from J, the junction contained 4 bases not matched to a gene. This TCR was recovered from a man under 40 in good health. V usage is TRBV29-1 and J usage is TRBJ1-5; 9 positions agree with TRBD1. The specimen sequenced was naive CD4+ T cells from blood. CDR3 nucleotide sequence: TGCAGCGTGGGACAGGGCTTTAATCAGCCCCAGCATTTT. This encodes CSVGQGFNQPQHF.